The rows below give T cell receptor beta chains drawn from one sample of a study of blood T cells in healthy people across ages. TCRdb called the 5' RACE reads again in MiXCR, with one record for every CDR3 protein. The table includes 700,000 or so distinct CDR3 sequences, about a fifth detected once. The specimen sequenced was blood. These receptor sequences come from a man aged 70 or older in good health. The CDR3 runs from the conserved cysteine through the conserved F or W. The D gene is left open where the match is weak. Only part of the rows carry a size: once, few, many, or a class if the clone is expanded.

j_gene,v_gene,d_gene,abundance,CDR3aa,CDR3nt
TRBJ2-5,TRBV3-1,TRBD2,few,CASSQEGTSGGGETQYF,TGTGCCAGCAGCCAAGAGGGGACTAGCGGAGGAGGGGAGACCCAGTACTTC
TRBJ2-4,TRBV29-1,NA,few,CSVVPELLAKNIQYF,TGCAGCGTTGTGCCAGAACTTCTAGCCAAAAACATTCAGTACTTC
TRBJ2-6,TRBV14,NA,few,CASSHVGTLGANVLTF,TGTGCCAGCAGCCATGTGGGGACTCTCGGGGCCAACGTCCTGACTTTC
TRBJ2-5,TRBV12-3/TRBV12-4,NA,NA,CASSWWDPQETQYF,TGTGCCAGCAGTTGGTGGGACCCCCAAGAGACCCAGTACTTC
TRBJ1-4,TRBV7-2,NA,NA,CASSLGGREVEKLFF,TGTGCCAGCAGCTTAGGGGGCAGGGAGGTTGAAAAACTGTTTTTT
TRBJ2-3,TRBV5-5,NA,NA,CASSLVRQDTQYF,TGTGCCAGCAGCTTGGTAAGGCAAGATACGCAGTATTTT
TRBJ2-4,TRBV19,NA,few,CASSGVRNLAKNIQYF,TGTGCCAGTAGTGGAGTGCGGAATCTAGCCAAAAACATTCAGTACTTC
TRBJ2-5,TRBV18,NA,NA,CASSSSSEGQETQYF,TGTGCCAGCTCAAGTTCTAGCGAGGGACAAGAGACCCAGTACTTC
TRBJ2-5,TRBV6-6,NA,NA,CASSMISPQETQYF,TGTGCCAGCAGTATGATCTCCCCCCAAGAGACCCAGTACTTC
TRBJ2-7,TRBV12-3/TRBV12-4,TRBD2,few,CASKPGLASNEQYF,TGTGCCAGCAAACCGGGACTAGCGTCCAACGAGCAGTACTTC
TRBJ1-5,TRBV7-8,TRBD1,NA,CASSLDSGGGQPQHF,TGTGCCAGCAGCTTAGACTCAGGGGGCGGGCAGCCCCAGCATTTT
TRBJ2-2,TRBV5-1,NA,NA,CASSLDYNTGELFF,TGCGCCAGCAGCCTTGACTACAACACCGGGGAGCTGTTTTTT
TRBJ1-4,TRBV6-5,NA,NA,CASSYSNPGTSNEKLFF,TGTGCCAGCAGTTACTCGAATCCTGGGACCTCTAATGAAAAACTGTTTTTT
TRBJ2-3,TRBV20-1,TRBD2,few,CSGRTSGRKDTQYF,TGCAGTGGCCGGACTAGCGGGAGGAAAGATACGCAGTATTTT
TRBJ1-2,TRBV30,TRBD1,NA,CAGTVTANYGYTF,TGTGCCGGGACAGTCACCGCTAACTATGGCTACACCTTC
TRBJ2-1,TRBV6-2/TRBV6-3,TRBD2,NA,CASSSGLAVNNEQFF,TGTGCCAGCAGCTCAGGACTAGCGGTCAACAATGAGCAGTTCTTC
TRBJ1-6,TRBV4-2,TRBD1,few,CASKSTGERSPLHF,TGTGCCAGCAAGTCGACAGGGGAAAGGTCACCCCTCCACTTT
TRBJ2-7,TRBV6-5,TRBD1,NA,CASSSQGQGSSYEQYF,TGTGCCAGCAGTTCACAAGGACAGGGTTCCTCCTACGAGCAGTACTTC
TRBJ2-5,TRBV12-3/TRBV12-4,NA,few,CASSLFQTETQYF,TGTGCCAGCAGTTTGTTTCAGACGGAGACCCAGTACTTC
TRBJ2-3,TRBV3-1,TRBD2,NA,CASSQAGAGGPQDTQYF,TGTGCCAGCAGCCAAGCCGGAGCGGGAGGGCCCCAGGATACGCAGTATTTT
TRBJ2-3,TRBV10-3,TRBD2,few,CAISGTSGKPTDTQYF,TGTGCCATCAGTGGGACTAGCGGAAAACCCACAGATACGCAGTATTTT
TRBJ1-1,TRBV9,NA,few,CASSFNLIPAEAFF,TGTGCCAGCAGCTTCAATTTAATCCCCGCTGAAGCTTTCTTT
TRBJ1-1,TRBV7-9,NA,NA,CASSLVEPGKGIKAFF,TGTGCCAGCAGCTTGGTGGAACCTGGCAAGGGGATTAAAGCTTTCTTT
TRBJ1-1,TRBV18,NA,NA,CASSPPVWGGRDTEAFF,TGTGCCAGCTCACCACCGGTCTGGGGGGGCCGAGACACTGAAGCTTTCTTT
TRBJ1-1,TRBV20-1,NA,NA,CSASPLAGANTEAFF,TGCAGTGCTAGTCCCCTCGCGGGGGCGAACACTGAAGCTTTCTTT
TRBJ2-7,TRBV20-1,NA,few,CSARPREGPFMYEQYF,TGCAGTGCTAGACCCAGGGAAGGCCCATTTATGTACGAGCAGTACTTC
TRBJ2-1,TRBV9,NA,NA,CASSVGVWETQGEQFF,TGTGCCAGCAGCGTAGGGGTTTGGGAAACACAGGGTGAGCAGTTCTTC
TRBJ2-7,TRBV20-1,NA,few,CSAPDSLFHEQYF,TGCAGTGCTCCCGACAGCCTGTTCCACGAGCAGTACTTC
TRBJ2-3,TRBV18,TRBD1,few,CASSPDRTGPSTDTQYF,TGTGCCAGCTCACCGGACCGGACAGGACCATCCACAGATACGCAGTATTTT
TRBJ2-1,TRBV7-9,NA,few,CASSLGQGRVQFF,TGTGCCAGCAGCTTAGGGCAGGGAAGGGTGCAGTTCTTC
TRBJ2-1,TRBV11-2,TRBD1,NA,CASSSRTGSNDQFF,TGTGCCAGCAGCTCGAGGACAGGGAGCAATGACCAGTTCTTC
TRBJ2-3,TRBV5-1,NA,NA,CASSLESPRADTQYF,TGCGCCAGCAGCTTGGAAAGCCCTAGGGCAGATACGCAGTATTTT
TRBJ2-1,TRBV18,NA,NA,CASSPERRSYNEQFF,TGTGCCAGCTCACCGGAGCGAAGATCCTACAATGAGCAGTTCTTC
TRBJ2-3,TRBV12-3/TRBV12-4,NA,NA,CASSLGTSGDVQYF,TGTGCCAGCAGTTTGGGGACGAGCGGAGATGTGCAGTATTTT
TRBJ1-5,TRBV28,TRBD1,few,CASSTGQTARGNQPQHF,TGTGCCAGCAGTACGGGACAGACTGCGCGGGGCAATCAGCCCCAGCATTTT
TRBJ2-4,TRBV2,NA,few,CASSQGRNRIQYF,TGTGCCAGCAGTCAGGGACGGAATAGGATTCAGTACTTC
TRBJ2-1,TRBV12-3/TRBV12-4,TRBD2,NA,CASSPRGFAGGSYNEQFF,TGTGCCAGCAGCCCCCGGGGGTTCGCGGGAGGTTCCTACAATGAGCAGTTCTTC
TRBJ2-3,TRBV6-2/TRBV6-3,NA,few,CASTSGRGKVADTQYF,TGTGCCAGCACTTCCGGCAGGGGAAAGGTTGCAGATACGCAGTATTTT
TRBJ2-1,TRBV29-1,TRBD2,many,CSASTSGRNEQFF,TGCAGCGCCTCTACTAGCGGGAGAAATGAGCAGTTCTTC
TRBJ2-3,TRBV20-1,NA,NA,CSARGELGSTDTQYF,TGCAGTGCTAGAGGGGAACTAGGCAGCACAGATACGCAGTATTTT
TRBJ1-5,TRBV6-2/TRBV6-3,NA,few,CASSYLEGVGPQHF,TGTGCCAGCAGTTACCTTGAGGGCGTAGGGCCCCAGCATTTT